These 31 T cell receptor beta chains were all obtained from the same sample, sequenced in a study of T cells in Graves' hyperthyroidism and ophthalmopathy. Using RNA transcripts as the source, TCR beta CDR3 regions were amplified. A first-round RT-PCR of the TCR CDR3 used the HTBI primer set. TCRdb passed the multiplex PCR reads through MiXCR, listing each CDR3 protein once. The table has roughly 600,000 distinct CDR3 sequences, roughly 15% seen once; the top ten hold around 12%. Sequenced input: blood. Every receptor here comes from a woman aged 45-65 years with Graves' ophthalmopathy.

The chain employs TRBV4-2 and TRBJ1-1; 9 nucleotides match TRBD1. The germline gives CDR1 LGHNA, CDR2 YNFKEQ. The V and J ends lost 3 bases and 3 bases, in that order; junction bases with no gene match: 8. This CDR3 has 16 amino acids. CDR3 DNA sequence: TGTGCCAGCAGCCACAAGACAGGGGGGGAGTACACTGAAGCTTTCTTT. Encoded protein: CASSHKTGGEYTEAFF.

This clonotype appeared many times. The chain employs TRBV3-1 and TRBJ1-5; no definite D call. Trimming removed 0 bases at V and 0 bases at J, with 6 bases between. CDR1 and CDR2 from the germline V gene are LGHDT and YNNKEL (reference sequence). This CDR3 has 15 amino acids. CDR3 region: CASSQDNLSNQPQHF. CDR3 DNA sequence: TGTGCCAGCAGCCAAGACAACCTTAGCAATCAGCCCCAGCATTTT.

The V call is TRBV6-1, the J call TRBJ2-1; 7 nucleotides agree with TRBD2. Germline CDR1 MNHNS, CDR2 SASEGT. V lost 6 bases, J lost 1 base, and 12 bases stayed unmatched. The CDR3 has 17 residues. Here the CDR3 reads CASSRRSGKESYNEQFF. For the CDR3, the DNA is TGTGCCAGCAGCAGACGGAGCGGGAAAGAGTCCTACAATGAGCAGTTCTTC.

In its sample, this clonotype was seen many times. CDR3: CASSLGTASNYGYTF. The DNA of the CDR3 is TGTGCCAGCAGCCTCGGGACAGCCTCGAACTATGGCTACACCTTC. The V call is TRBV5-6, the J call TRBJ1-2, with 7 nucleotides matching TRBD1. CDR1 and CDR2 (germline): SGHDT, YYEEEE. This CDR3 has 15 residues. The V gene end was trimmed by 4 bases and the J gene end by 2 bases; junction bases not matched to a gene: 8. Complete variable domain (other parts from reference TRBV5-6 and TRBJ1-2): DAGVTQSPTHLIKTRGQQVTLRCSPKSGHDTVSWYQQALGQGPQFIFQYYEEEERQRGNFPDRFSGHQFPNYSSELNVNALLLGDSALYLCASSLGTASNYGYTFGSGTRLTVV.

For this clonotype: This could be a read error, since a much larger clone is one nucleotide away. CDR3 protein: CASSSDRGIRVSYEQYF. For the CDR3, the DNA is TGTGCCAGCAGCTCCGATAGGGGAATCAGGGTCTCCTACGAGCAGTACTTC. The chain combines TRBV7-2 with TRBJ2-7; TRBD1 is a possible D gene (5 bases). V was trimmed by 4 bases and J by 0 bases, leaving 19 bases between them. Germline CDR1 reads SGHTA; CDR2 reads FQGNSA. This CDR3 has 17 amino acids.

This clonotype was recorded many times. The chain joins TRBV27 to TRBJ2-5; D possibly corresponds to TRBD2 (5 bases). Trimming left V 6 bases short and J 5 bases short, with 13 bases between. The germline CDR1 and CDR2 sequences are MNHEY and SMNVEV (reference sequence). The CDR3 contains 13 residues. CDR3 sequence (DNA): TGTGCCAGCAGCCATTATTGGAGGGAGACCCAGTACTTC. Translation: CASSHYWRETQYF.

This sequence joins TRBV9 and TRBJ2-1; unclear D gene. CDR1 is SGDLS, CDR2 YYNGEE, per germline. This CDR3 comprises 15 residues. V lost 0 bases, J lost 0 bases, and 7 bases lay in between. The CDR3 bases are TGTGCCAGCAGCGTAGGGCTAGGCTCCTACAATGAGCAGTTCTTC. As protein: CASSVGLGSYNEQFF.

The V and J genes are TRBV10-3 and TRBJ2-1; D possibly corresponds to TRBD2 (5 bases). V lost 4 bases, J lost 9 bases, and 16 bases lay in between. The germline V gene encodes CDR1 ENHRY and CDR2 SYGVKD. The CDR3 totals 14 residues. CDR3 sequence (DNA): TGTGCCATCAGTGCAGATAGGGAGTCAGGTGAGCAGTTCTTC. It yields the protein CAISADRESGEQFF.

DNA for the CDR3: TGTGCCAGCAGCCCTCCGAGACAGGGCAAAAACATTCAGTACTTC. This codes for CASSPPRQGKNIQYF. The chain has TRBV11-3 and TRBJ2-4; 7 positions agree with TRBD1. The V gene's germline CDR1 is SGHNT and CDR2 YENEEA. This CDR3 contains 15 residues. With 5 bases clipped from V and 3 bases from J, the junction kept 7 bases outside the gene matches. The full variable domain, its missing parts supplied by reference TRBV11-3 and TRBJ2-4, is EAGVVQSPRYKIIEKKQPVAFWCNPISGHNTLYWYLQNLGQGPELLIRYENEEAVDDSQLPKDRFSAERLKGVDSTLKIQPAELGDSAVYLCASSPPRQGKNIQYFGAGTRLSVL.

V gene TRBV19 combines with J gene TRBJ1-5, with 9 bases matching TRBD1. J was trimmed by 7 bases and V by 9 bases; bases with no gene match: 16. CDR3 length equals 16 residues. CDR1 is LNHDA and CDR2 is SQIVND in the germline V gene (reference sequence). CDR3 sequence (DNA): TGTGCCAGCGAAAAAAGACGGGACAGGGATTCCCAGCCCCAGCATTTT. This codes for CASEKRRDRDSQPQHF.

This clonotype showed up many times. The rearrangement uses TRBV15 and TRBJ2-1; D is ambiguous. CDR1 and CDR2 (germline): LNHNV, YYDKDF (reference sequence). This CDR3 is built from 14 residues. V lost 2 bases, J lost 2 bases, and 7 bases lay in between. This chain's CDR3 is CATSRTRTYNEQFF. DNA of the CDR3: TGTGCCACCAGCAGAACCCGAACCTACAATGAGCAGTTCTTC.

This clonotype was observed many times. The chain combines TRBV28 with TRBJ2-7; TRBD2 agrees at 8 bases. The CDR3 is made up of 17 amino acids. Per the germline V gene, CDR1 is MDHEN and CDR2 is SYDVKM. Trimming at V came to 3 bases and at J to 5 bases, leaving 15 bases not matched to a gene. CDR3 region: CASSLWVIGLASNEQYF. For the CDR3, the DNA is TGTGCCAGCAGTTTGTGGGTGATAGGACTAGCTTCGAACGAGCAGTACTTC.

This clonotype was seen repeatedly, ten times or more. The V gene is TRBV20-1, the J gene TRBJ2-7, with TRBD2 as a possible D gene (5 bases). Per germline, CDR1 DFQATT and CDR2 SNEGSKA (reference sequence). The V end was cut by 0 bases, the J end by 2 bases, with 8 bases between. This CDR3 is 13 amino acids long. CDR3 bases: TGCAGTGCTAGAGATCAACTAGCCTACGAGCAGTACTTC. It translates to CSARDQLAYEQYF.

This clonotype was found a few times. This CDR3 reads CASSKPGPRVRPQHF. Here the CDR3 DNA reads TGTGCCAGCAGCAAACCGGGACCCAGAGTCAGGCCCCAGCATTTT. The V and J genes are TRBV9 and TRBJ1-5, with D possibly being TRBD1 (5 bases). The CDR3 consists of 15 residues. V was shortened by 4 bases and J by 9 bases, with 20 bases between the two germline ends. Germline assignment: CDR1 SGDLS and CDR2 YYNGEE. Full variable domain (missing parts from reference TRBV9 and TRBJ1-5): DSGVTQTPKHLITATGQRVTLRCSPRSGDLSVYWYQQSLDQGLQFLIQYYNGEERAKGNILERFSAQQFPDLHSELNLSSLELGDSALYFCASSKPGPRVRPQHFGDGTRLSIL.

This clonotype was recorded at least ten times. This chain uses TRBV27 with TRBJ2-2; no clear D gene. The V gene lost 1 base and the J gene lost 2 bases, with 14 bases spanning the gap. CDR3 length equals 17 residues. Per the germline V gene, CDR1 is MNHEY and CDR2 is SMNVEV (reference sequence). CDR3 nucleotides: TGTGCCAGCAGTTTATGGCAGAGAAGCGTAAACACCGGGGAGCTGTTTTTT. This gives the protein CASSLWQRSVNTGELFF.

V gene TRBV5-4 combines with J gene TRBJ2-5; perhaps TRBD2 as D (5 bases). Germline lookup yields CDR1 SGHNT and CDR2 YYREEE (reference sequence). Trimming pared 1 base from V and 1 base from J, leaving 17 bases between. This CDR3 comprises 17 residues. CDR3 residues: CASSLIAGRGIQETQYF. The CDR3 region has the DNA TGTGCCAGCAGCTTGATTGCGGGTCGTGGGATCCAAGAGACCCAGTACTTC.

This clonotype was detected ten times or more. CDR3 loop: CSARDAQGGREAFF. The CDR3 DNA reads as TGCAGTGCTAGAGATGCGCAGGGGGGACGTGAAGCTTTCTTT. This chain connects TRBV20-1 to TRBJ1-1, with 7 bases lining up with TRBD1. The CDR3 is made up of 14 amino acids. V lost 0 bases, J lost 7 bases, and 8 bases stayed unmatched. The germline CDR1 and CDR2 sequences are DFQATT and SNEGSKA (reference sequence).

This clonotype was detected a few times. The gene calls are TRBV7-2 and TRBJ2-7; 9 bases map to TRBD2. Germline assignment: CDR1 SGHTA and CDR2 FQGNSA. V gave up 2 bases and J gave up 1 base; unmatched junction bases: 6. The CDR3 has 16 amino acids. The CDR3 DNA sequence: TGTGCCAGCAGCTTAACTAGGACTAGCGTTTCCTACGAGCAGTACTTC. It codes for CASSLTRTSVSYEQYF.

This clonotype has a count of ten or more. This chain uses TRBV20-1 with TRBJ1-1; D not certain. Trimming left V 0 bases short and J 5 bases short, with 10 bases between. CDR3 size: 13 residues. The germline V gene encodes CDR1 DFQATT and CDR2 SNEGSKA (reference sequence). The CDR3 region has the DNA TGCAGTGCTAGAGATTATGGGGATACTGAAGCTTTCTTT. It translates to CSARDYGDTEAFF.

CDR3 loop: CASSLGQGSNSNQPQHF. As DNA, the CDR3 is TGTGCCAGCAGCCTCGGACAGGGATCTAATAGCAATCAGCCCCAGCATTTT. The chain recombines TRBV5-6 with TRBJ1-5, with 8 bases matching TRBD1. This CDR3 region has 17 residues. Germline CDR1 reads SGHDT; CDR2 reads YYEEEE. The V and J ends lost 4 bases and 0 bases, in that order; junction bases with no gene match: 9. The full variable domain, in which reference TRBV5-6 and TRBJ1-5 provide the parts outside the CDR3, is DAGVTQSPTHLIKTRGQQVTLRCSPKSGHDTVSWYQQALGQGPQFIFQYYEEEERQRGNFPDRFSGHQFPNYSSELNVNALLLGDSALYLCASSLGQGSNSNQPQHFGDGTRLSIL.

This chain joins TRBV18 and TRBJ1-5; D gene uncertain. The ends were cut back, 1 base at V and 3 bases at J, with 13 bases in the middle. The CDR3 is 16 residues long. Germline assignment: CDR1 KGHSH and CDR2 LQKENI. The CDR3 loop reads CASSPLEVNFNQPQHF. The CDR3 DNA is TGTGCCAGCTCACCACTTGAGGTCAACTTCAATCAGCCCCAGCATTTT. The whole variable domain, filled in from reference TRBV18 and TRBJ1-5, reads NAGVMQNPRHLVRRRGQEARLRCSPMKGHSHVYWYRQLPEEGLKFMVYLQKENIIDESGMPKERFSAEFPKEGPSILRIQQVVRGDSAAYFCASSPLEVNFNQPQHFGDGTRLSIL.

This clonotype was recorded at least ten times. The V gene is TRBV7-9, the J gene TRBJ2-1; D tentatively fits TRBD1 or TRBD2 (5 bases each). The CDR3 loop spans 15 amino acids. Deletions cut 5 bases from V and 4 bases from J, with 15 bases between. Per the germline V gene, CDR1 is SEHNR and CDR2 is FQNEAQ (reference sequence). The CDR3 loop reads CASSNYRDPYNEQFF. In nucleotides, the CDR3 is TGTGCCAGCAGCAACTACCGGGACCCGTACAATGAGCAGTTCTTC.

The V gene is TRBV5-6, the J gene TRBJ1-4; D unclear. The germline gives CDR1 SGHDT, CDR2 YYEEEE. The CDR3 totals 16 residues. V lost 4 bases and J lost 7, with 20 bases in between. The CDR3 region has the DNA TGTGCCAGCAGCGTAACAATGACACCCAAGGGTGAAAAACTGTTTTTT. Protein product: CASSVTMTPKGEKLFF.

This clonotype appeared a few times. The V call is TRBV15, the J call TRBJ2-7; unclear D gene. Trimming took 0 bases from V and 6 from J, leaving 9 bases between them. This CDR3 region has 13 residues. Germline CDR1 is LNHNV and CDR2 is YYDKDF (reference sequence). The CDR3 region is CATSRDKGFEQYF. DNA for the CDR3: TGTGCCACCAGCAGAGATAAGGGATTCGAGCAGTACTTC.

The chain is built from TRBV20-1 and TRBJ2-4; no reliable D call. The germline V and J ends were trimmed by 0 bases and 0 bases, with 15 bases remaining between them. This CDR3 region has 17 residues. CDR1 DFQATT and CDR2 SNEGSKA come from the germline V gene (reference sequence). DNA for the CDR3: TGCAGTGCTAGAGATGACGGATTAAACTTAGCCAAAAACATTCAGTACTTC. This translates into CSARDDGLNLAKNIQYF.

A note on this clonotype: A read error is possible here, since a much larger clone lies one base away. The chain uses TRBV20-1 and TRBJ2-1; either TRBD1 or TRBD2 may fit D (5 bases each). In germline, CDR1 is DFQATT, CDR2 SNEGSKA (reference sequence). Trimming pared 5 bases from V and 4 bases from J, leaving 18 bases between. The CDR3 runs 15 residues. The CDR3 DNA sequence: TGCAGTGCTTGTTACGGGACCGGGTTATACAATGAGCAGTTCTTC. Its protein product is CSACYGTGLYNEQFF.

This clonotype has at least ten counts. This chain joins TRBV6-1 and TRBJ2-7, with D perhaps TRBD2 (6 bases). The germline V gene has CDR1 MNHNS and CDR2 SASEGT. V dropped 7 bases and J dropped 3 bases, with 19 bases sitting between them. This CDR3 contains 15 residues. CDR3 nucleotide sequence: TGTGCCAGCATTATTAAGGTTGTGCGGGGCTACGAGCAGTACTTC. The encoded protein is CASIIKVVRGYEQYF.

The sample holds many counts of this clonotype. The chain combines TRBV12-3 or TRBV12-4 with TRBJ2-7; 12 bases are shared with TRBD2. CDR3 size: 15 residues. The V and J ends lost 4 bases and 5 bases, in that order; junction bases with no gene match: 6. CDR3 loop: CASSSLAGGTHEQYF. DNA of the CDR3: TGTGCCAGCAGTTCACTAGCGGGAGGCACCCACGAGCAGTACTTC.

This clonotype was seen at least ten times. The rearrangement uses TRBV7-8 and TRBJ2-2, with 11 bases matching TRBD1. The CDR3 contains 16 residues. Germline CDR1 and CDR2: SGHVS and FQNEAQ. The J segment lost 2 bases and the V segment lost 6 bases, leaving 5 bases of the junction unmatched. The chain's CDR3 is CASRPWTGGNTGELFF. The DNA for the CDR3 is TGTGCCAGCAGGCCCTGGACAGGGGGCAACACCGGGGAGCTGTTTTTT. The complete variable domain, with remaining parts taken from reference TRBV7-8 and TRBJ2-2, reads GAGVSQSPRYKVAKRGQDVALRCDPISGHVSLFWYQQALGQGPEFLTYFQNEAQLDKSGLPSDRFFAERPEGSVSTLKIQRTQQEDSAVYLCASRPWTGGNTGELFFGEGSRLTVL.

CDR3 loop: CASSNSQGAQQPQHF. CDR3 DNA sequence: TGTGCCAGCAGTAATTCCCAGGGGGCGCAACAGCCCCAGCATTTT. The chain couples TRBV27 to TRBJ1-5; the match to TRBD1 covers 8 bases. Looked up from germline, CDR1 is MNHEY and CDR2 is SMNVEV (reference sequence). This CDR3 is 15 amino acids long. The J segment lost 7 bases and the V segment lost 5 bases, leaving 10 bases of the junction unmatched.

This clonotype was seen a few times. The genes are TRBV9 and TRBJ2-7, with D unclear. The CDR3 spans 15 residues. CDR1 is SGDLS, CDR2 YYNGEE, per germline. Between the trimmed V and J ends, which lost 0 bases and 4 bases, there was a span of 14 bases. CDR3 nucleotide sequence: TGTGCCAGCAGCGTAGGGGTACTGGCTATATACGAGCAGTACTTC. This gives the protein CASSVGVLAIYEQYF.